Detailed here is one T cell receptor (beta chain). Its antigen remains undetermined. One base away there is no much larger clone; base qualities are not given. Per the germline V gene, SGHTS is the CDR1 and YDEGEE is the CDR2. From the cysteine through the phenylalanine, the CDR3 covers 15 amino acids. Kept here is only the CDR3 DNA, which spans 45 bases and is read in frame from base 1. Cut back by 3 bases and 5 bases, the V and J ends lie 15 bases apart. The library was obtained by the immunoSEQ multiplex PCR assay. The paper's processing steps were these. A statistical classification framework was developed to diagnose cytomegalovirus status using the catalog of TCR beta chain sequences. As stored in TCRdb, this immuneACCESS dataset retains in-frame rearrangements with V and J assigned. A fraction of the clones does not appear; measured against another copy, unresolved V genes explain less than half of the discrepancy, and the remainder lacks a known reason. That table is the source of V, J and clone size, and D and trimming were worked out from the DNA. The sample includes roughly 120,000 clones, with approximately 91% observed a single time. The top ten clones comprise around 4.5% of the sample.

These data are taken from a study of cytomegalovirus exposure and HLA in healthy donors (dated by TCRdb to between 2016 and 2019). About the study as a whole: The 700 or so repertoires of the first cohort and the roughly 120 validation repertoires were produced on the same platform, according to a later analysis. The study was designed to test whether signatures of past pathogen exposure could be identified by cataloging public T cell receptors. In addition to the first cohort of around 670 subjects, a separate validation cohort of under 150 different subjects was used. High-throughput TCR immunosequencing, statistical association of individual TCRs with disease status, and machine learning were combined to predict cytomegalovirus infection status. On the study overall, not on this receptor specifically: Subsequent analysis determined that TCRs grouped into clusters in the first cohort also showed a tendency toward co-occurrence across the 120 validation repertoires, and 85% to 95% of cluster scores exceeded 0. The authors suggested that the approach could potentially be extended to other disease states and immunological phenotypes. In vitro tests confirmed that three of the cytomegalovirus-associated TCR beta chains recognize cytomegalovirus antigens. The study gave a list of 150 to 200 TCR beta chains associated with cytomegalovirus. In both the original and validation cohorts, the classifier was reported to diagnose cytomegalovirus status with high specificity and sensitivity. A later analysis had no HLA typing for the validation cohort, so co-occurrence there was scored across all 120 repertoires. Most TCR sequences were seen in very few donors, while some public TCRs were found in many individuals.

Separate from the roughly 660-subject first cohort, the validation cohort of roughly 110 subjects was the group to which the donors belonged. This receptor chain uses TRBV5-8 and TRBJ1-5; TRBD1 might be the D gene, on 6 matching bases. The sequenced sample consisted of PBMCs. The source is a man aged 18-30 years in good health and CMV-seropositive. The CDR3 loop reads CASSWEGTRYQPQHF. The bases read TGTGCCAGCAGCTGGGAGGGGACACGATATCAGCCCCAGCATTTT. Beyond the CDR3, the reference TRBV5-8 and TRBJ1-5 genes provide the residues; the full variable domain reads: EAGVTQSPTHLIKTRGQQATLRCSPISGHTSVYWYQQALGLGLQFLLWYDEGEERNRGNFPPRFSGRQFPNYSSELNVNALELEDSALYLCASSWEGTRYQPQHFGDGTRLSIL.